The TCR beta chain described here comes from a study of blood T cells in healthy people across ages. V was clipped by 6 bases and J by 6 bases, with 15 bases between them. CDR1 MDHEN and CDR2 SYDVKM come from the germline V gene. The CDR3 runs to 15 residues. Primers used in a second PCR of about 7 to 11 cycles were a sample-barcoded 5' primer and a J-beta primer mix. TCRdb ran MiXCR on the 5' RACE reads and lists one entry per CDR3 protein. The sample yields 1.5 million or so distinct CDR3 sequences, 35% to 45% seen once. This chain joins TRBV28 and TRBJ1-6, with D tentatively TRBD1 (5 bases). What was sequenced was blood. The TCR comes from a woman between 18 and 29 years old in good health. The CDR3 DNA sequence: TGTGCCAGCAGGTCCCAAGGGGCTCGTAATTCACCCCTCCACTTT. Protein sequence: CASRSQGARNSPLHF.